This TCR beta chain was documented in a study of CD8 T cell repertoires and HIV-1 epitope variants. On the study more broadly: Epitopes were three Gag families plus Nef HW9 and YT9. A roughly 9-day culture received IL-2, IL-7 and IL-15 on days 3 and 7. An uncultured baseline aliquot held 1M T cells.

Sequenced by immunoSEQ multiplex PCR; TCRdb stores in-frame clones only, minus some. The table includes roughly 1,300 clones, 60% to 80% detected once. The CDR3 sequence is 13 residues long. Germline assignment: CDR1 MDHEN and CDR2 SYDVKM. Losses at the gene ends were 6 bases for V and 3 bases for J; bases not matched to a gene: 3. Whole-study results and caveats: About nine TCR beta clonotypes were antigen-specific, more than 5 apparently recognizing autologous or escape variants.

To note about this clone: Antigen: not known.

The specimen sequenced was cultured CD8+ T cells derived from PBMCs. The receptor comes from a male donor with HIV. The chain employs TRBV28 and TRBJ2-7; 9 bases agree with TRBD2. The CDR3 DNA reads TGTGCCAGCAGCGAGACTAGCGGCTACGAGCAGTACTTC. Translating gives CASSETSGYEQYF.